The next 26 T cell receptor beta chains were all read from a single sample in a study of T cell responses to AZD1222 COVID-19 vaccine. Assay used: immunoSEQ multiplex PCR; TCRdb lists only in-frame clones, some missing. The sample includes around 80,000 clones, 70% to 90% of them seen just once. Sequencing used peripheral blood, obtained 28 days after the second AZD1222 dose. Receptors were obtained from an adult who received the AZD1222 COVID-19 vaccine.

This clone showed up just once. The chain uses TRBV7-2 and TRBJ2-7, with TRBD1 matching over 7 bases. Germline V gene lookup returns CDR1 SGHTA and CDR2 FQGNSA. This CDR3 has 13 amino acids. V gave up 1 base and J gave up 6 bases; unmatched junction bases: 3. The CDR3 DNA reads TGTGCCAGCAGCTTAGACAGGGGACGCGAGCAGTACTTC. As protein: CASSLDRGREQYF.

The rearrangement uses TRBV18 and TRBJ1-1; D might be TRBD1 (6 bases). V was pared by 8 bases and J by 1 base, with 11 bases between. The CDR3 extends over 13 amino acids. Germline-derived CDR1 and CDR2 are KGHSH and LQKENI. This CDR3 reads CASLGAQNTEAFF. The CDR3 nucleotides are TGTGCCAGCCTGGGGGCACAGAACACTGAAGCTTTCTTT. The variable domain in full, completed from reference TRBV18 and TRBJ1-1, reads NAGVMQNPRHLVRRRGQEARLRCSPMKGHSHVYWYRQLPEEGLKFMVYLQKENIIDESGMPKERFSAEFPKEGPSILRIQQVVRGDSAAYFCASLGAQNTEAFFGQGTRLTVV.

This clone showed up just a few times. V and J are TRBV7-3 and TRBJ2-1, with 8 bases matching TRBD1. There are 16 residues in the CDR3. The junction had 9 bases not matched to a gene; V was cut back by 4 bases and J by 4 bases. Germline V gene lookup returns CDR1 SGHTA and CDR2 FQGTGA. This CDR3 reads CASSWAAGTGYNEQFF. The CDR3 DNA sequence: TGTGCCAGCAGCTGGGCTGCCGGGACAGGATACAATGAGCAGTTCTTC. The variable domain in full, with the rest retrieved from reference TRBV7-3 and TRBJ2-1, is GAGVSQTPSNKVTEKGKYVELRCDPISGHTALYWYRQSLGQGPEFLIYFQGTGAADDSGLPNDRFFAVRPEGSVSTLKIQRTERGDSAVYLCASSWAAGTGYNEQFFGPGTRLTVL.

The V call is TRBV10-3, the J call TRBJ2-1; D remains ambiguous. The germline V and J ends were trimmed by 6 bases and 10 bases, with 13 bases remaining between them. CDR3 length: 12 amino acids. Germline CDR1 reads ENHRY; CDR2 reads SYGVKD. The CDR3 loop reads CAISGGMAEQFF. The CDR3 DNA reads TGTGCCATCAGCGGTGGGATGGCCGAGCAGTTCTTC.

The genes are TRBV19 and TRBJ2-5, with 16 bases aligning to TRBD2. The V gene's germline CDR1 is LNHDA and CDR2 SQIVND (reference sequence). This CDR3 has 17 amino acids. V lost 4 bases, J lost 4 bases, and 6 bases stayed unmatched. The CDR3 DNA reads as TGTGCCAGTAGTACCGGGACTAGCGGGAGGGAGCTAGAGACCCAGTACTTC. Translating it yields CASSTGTSGRELETQYF.

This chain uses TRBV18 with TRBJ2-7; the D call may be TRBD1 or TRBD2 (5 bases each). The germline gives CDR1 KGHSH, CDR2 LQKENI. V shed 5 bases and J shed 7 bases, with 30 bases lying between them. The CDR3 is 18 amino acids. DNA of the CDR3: TGTGCCAGCTCAGGTGTGGGGTCCGATAACAGGCGCACGGGGGAGCAGTACTTC. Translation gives CASSGVGSDNRRTGEQYF.

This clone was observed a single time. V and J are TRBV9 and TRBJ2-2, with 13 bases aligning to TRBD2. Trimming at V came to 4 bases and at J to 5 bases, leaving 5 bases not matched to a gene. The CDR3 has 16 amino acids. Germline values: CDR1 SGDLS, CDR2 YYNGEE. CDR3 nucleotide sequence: TGTGCCAGCAGCCTACGGACTAGCGGGGGTACCGGGGAGCTGTTTTTT. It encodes CASSLRTSGGTGELFF.

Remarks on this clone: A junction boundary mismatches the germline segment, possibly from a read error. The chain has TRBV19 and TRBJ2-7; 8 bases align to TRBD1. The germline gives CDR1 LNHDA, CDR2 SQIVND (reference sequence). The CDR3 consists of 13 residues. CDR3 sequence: CASSPVDRETQDF. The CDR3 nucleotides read TGTGCCAGTAGCCCGGTGGACAGGGAGACTCAGGACTTC.

The CDR3 nucleotides are TGTGCCAGCAGCTTCGGCGAGGGCCTTTACAATGAGCAGTTCTTC. Translated, it gives CASSFGEGLYNEQFF. This chain joins TRBV7-3 and TRBJ2-1, with D possibly matching TRBD2 (5 bases). This CDR3 spans 15 amino acids. The ends were cut back, 3 bases at V and 4 bases at J, with 13 bases in the middle. CDR1 and CDR2 (germline): SGHTA, FQGTGA.

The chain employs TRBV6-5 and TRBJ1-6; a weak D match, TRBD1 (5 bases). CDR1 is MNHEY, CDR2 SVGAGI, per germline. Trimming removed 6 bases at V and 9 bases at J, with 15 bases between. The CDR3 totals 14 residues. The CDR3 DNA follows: TGTGCCAGCAGGAGAGACAGTCCCCTTTCACCCCTCCACTTT. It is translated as CASRRDSPLSPLHF.

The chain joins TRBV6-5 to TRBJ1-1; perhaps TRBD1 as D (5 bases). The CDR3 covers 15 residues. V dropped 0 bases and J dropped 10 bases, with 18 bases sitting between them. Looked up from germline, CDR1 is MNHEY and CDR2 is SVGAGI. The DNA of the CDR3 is TGTGCCAGCAGTTACTCGTTTGTGGCAGGGATGGGAGCTTTCTTT. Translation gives CASSYSFVAGMGAFF.

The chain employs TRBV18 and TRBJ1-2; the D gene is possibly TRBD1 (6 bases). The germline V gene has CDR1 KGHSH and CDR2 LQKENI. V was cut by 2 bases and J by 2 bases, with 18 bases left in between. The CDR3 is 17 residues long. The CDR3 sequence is CASSPKWDTTRNYGYTF. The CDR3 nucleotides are TGTGCCAGCTCACCAAAATGGGACACAACACGAAACTATGGCTACACCTTC. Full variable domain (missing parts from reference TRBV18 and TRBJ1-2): NAGVMQNPRHLVRRRGQEARLRCSPMKGHSHVYWYRQLPEEGLKFMVYLQKENIIDESGMPKERFSAEFPKEGPSILRIQQVVRGDSAAYFCASSPKWDTTRNYGYTFGSGTRLTVV.

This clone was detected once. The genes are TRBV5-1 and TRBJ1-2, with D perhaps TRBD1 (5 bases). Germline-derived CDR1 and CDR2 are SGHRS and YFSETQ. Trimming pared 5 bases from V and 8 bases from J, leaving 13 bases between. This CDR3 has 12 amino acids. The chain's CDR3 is CASSPRDWGYTF. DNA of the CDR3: TGCGCCAGCAGTCCCAGGGACTGGGGCTACACCTTC.

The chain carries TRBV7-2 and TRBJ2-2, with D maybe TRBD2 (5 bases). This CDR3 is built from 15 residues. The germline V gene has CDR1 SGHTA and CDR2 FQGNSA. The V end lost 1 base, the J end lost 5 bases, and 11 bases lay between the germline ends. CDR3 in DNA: TGTGCCAGCAGCTTAGGACTAACAAGGACCGGGGAGCTGTTTTTT. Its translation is CASSLGLTRTGELFF.

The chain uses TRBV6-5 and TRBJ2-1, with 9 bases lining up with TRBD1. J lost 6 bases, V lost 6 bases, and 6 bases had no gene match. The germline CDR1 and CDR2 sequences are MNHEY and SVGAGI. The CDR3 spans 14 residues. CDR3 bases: TGTGCCAGCAGGGGGACAGGGCGCACCAATGAGCAGTTCTTC. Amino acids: CASRGTGRTNEQFF.

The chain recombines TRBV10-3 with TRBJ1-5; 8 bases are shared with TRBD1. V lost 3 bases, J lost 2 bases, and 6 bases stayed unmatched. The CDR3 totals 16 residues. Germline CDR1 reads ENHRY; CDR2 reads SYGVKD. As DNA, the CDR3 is TGTGCCATCAGTGAAGACAGGGGAGAGGGCAATCAGCCCCAGCATTTT. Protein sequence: CAISEDRGEGNQPQHF.

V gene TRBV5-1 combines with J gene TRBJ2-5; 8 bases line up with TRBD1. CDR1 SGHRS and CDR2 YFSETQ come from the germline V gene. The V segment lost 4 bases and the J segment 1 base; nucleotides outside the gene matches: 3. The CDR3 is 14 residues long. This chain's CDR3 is CASSGGTGQETQYF. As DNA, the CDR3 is TGCGCCAGCAGCGGAGGGACAGGCCAAGAGACCCAGTACTTC.

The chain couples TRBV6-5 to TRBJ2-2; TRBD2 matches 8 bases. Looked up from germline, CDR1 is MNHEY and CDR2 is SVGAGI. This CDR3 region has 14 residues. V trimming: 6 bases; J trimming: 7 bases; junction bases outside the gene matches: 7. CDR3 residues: CASSRRGVDGELFF. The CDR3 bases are TGTGCCAGCAGCCGGCGGGGGGTCGACGGGGAGCTGTTTTTT.

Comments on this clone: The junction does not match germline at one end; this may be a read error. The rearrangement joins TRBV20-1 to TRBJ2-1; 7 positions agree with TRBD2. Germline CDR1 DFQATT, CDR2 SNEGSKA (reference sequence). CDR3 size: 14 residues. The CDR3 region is CSASLAASYNEQFF. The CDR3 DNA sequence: TGCAGCGCTAGTCTAGCGGCCTCATACAATGAGCAGTTCTTC.

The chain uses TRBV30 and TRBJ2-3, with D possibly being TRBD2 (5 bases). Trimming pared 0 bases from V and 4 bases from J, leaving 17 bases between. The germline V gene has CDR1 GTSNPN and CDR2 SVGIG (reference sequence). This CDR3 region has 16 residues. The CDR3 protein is CAWSVRQGSRADTQYF. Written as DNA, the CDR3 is TGTGCCTGGAGTGTACGACAAGGGAGTAGGGCAGATACGCAGTATTTT.

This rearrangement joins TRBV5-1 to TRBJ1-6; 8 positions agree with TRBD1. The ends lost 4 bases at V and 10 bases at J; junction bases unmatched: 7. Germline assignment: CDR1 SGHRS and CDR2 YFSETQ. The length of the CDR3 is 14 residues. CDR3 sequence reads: CASSPQGAESPLHF. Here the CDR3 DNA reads TGCGCCAGCAGCCCGCAGGGGGCAGAGTCACCCCTCCACTTT.

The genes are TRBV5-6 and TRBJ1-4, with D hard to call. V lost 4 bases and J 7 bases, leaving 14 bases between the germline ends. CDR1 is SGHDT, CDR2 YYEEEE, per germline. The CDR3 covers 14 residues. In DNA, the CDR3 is TGTGCCAGCAGCGGACCCGGGATTGGTGAAAAACTGTTTTTT. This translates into CASSGPGIGEKLFF.

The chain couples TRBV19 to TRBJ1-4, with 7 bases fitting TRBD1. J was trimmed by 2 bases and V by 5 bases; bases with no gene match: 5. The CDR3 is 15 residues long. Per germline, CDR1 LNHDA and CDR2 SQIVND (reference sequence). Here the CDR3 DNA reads TGTGCCAGTAGTTTCCAACAGGGGACTAATGAAAAACTGTTTTTT. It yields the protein CASSFQQGTNEKLFF.

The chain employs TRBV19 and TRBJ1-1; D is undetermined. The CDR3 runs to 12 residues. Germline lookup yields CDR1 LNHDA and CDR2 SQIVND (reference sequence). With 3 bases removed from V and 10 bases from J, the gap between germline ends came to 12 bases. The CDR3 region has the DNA TGTGCCAGTAGTATTGTCAGCCGCGCAGCTTTCTTT. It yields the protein CASSIVSRAAFF.

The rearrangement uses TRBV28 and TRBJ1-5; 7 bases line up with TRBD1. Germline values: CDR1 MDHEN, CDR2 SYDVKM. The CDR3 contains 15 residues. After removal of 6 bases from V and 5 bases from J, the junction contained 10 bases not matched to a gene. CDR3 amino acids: CASSRGGTGDQPQHF. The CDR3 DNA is TGTGCCAGCAGCCGAGGGGGCACGGGGGATCAGCCCCAGCATTTT.

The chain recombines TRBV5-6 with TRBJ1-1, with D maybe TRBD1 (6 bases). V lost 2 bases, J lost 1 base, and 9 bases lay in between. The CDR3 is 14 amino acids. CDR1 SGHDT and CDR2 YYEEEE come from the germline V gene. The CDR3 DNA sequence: TGTGCCAGCAGCTTCGGGACACGGAACACTGAAGCTTTCTTT. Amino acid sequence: CASSFGTRNTEAFF.